A single sample gave rise to the 18 T cell receptor beta chains below, sequenced in a study of cytomegalovirus exposure and HLA in healthy donors. PCR involved 60 Vbeta and 13 Jbeta primers. Libraries were prepared by immunoSEQ multiplex PCR; TCRdb keeps only in-frame clonotypes and omits some of them. There are approximately 110,000 clones in the sample; 73% occur only once, and less than 5% lies in the top ten. What was sequenced was PBMCs. The receptors derive from a man in his sixties in good health and CMV-seropositive.

This rearrangement joins TRBV2 to TRBJ1-1, with 7 bases matching TRBD1. Germline V lookup: CDR1 SNHLY, CDR2 FYNNEI. The junction had 8 bases not matched to a gene; V was cut back by 6 bases and J by 1 base. This CDR3 has 15 residues. CDR3 nucleotides: TGTGCCAGCAGCTTACAGGGGCCGAAGAACACTGAAGCTTTCTTT. It specifies CASSLQGPKNTEAFF.

This chain connects TRBV7-8 to TRBJ1-4; D is undetermined. The CDR3 has 13 residues. Germline assignment: CDR1 SGHVS and CDR2 FQNEAQ. Trimming left V 0 bases short and J 7 bases short, with 6 bases between. The CDR3 DNA sequence: TGTGCCAGCAGCTTAGCCGGGAGTGAAAAACTGTTTTTT. It is translated as CASSLAGSEKLFF.

This chain joins TRBV28 and TRBJ2-7; D gene ambiguous. The germline gives CDR1 MDHEN, CDR2 SYDVKM. The CDR3 sequence is 14 residues long. Trimming took off 6 bases at V and 3 bases at J, with 15 bases between the two ends. The CDR3 DNA reads TGTGCCAGCAGGAACCGGGTCAATCTCTACGAGCAGTACTTC. Translated: CASRNRVNLYEQYF.

V and J are TRBV4-1 and TRBJ1-6, with TRBD1 identical over 9 bases. The V gene end was trimmed by 6 bases and the J gene end by 6 bases; junction bases not matched to a gene: 6. The CDR3 spans 15 residues. The germline V gene has CDR1 MGHRA and CDR2 YSYEKL. CDR3 sequence: CASRGQGHVNSPLHF. As DNA, the CDR3 is TGCGCCAGCAGGGGACAGGGTCATGTTAATTCACCCCTCCACTTT.

CDR3 nucleotides: TGTGCCAGCAGCGGCGGACAGGGGAGAAGCTACACCTTC. Amino acids: CASSGGQGRSYTF. The chain recombines TRBV6-5 with TRBJ1-2; 9 nucleotides align to TRBD1. Germline values: CDR1 MNHEY, CDR2 SVGAGI. The CDR3 consists of 13 residues. V was pared by 6 bases and J by 9 bases, with 8 bases of the junction left unmatched.

The chain is built from TRBV30 and TRBJ1-2, with D hard to call. V was pared by 4 bases and J by 3 bases, with 9 bases between. The CDR3 has 12 residues. Germline loops: CDR1 GTSNPN, CDR2 SVGIG (reference sequence). DNA for the CDR3: TGTGCCTGGACCGGGGAGGACTATGGCTACACCTTC. It is translated as CAWTGEDYGYTF.

This chain connects TRBV2 to TRBJ2-2, with D possibly being TRBD1 (6 bases). The CDR3 is 16 amino acids. The germline V and J ends were trimmed by 0 bases and 2 bases, with 10 bases remaining between them. Germline V gives CDR1 SNHLY, CDR2 FYNNEI. The CDR3 coding sequence is TGTGCCAGCAGTGAAGCTGACAGGAGCAACACCGGGGAGCTGTTTTTT. This sequence encodes CASSEADRSNTGELFF.

This clone was seen only a few times. This sequence joins TRBV28 and TRBJ1-5; D remains unclear. The CDR3 has 14 residues. Per the germline V gene, CDR1 is MDHEN and CDR2 is SYDVKM. The V gene lost 10 bases and the J gene lost 0 bases, with 13 bases spanning the gap. Here the CDR3 DNA reads TGTGCCACAAGAAGGGAGATTAGCAATCAGCCCCAGCATTTT. Translating gives CATRREISNQPQHF.

This clone was detected only a few times. The chain recombines TRBV5-5 with TRBJ2-3; D is ambiguous. The CDR3 totals 14 residues. CDR1 and CDR2 from the germline V gene are SGHKS and YYEKEE (reference sequence). Between the trimmed V and J ends, which lost 0 bases and 5 bases, there was a span of 10 bases. DNA of the CDR3: TGTGCCAGCAGCTTGGAGCAACTTGAAGATACGCAGTATTTT. Protein product: CASSLEQLEDTQYF.

This clone was seen only a few times. The chain links TRBV4-1 to TRBJ1-4; D is unclear. V shed 2 bases and J shed 5 bases, with 9 bases lying between them. The CDR3 contains 14 residues. Germline CDR1 and CDR2: MGHRA and YSYEKL. CDR3 protein: CASSQLTVNEKLFF. The CDR3 DNA reads TGCGCCAGCAGCCAACTTACAGTAAATGAAAAACTGTTTTTT.

The chain employs TRBV2 and TRBJ2-3; no clear D. Germline CDR1 SNHLY, CDR2 FYNNEI. CDR3 size: 13 residues. With 1 base removed from V and 8 bases from J, the gap between germline ends came to 10 bases. The CDR3, as DNA: TGTGCCAGCAGTGAAGTTTCCCCCGGTACGCAGTATTTT. This codes for CASSEVSPGTQYF.

The chain carries TRBV28 and TRBJ1-1; TRBD1 agrees at 7 bases. The CDR3 sequence is 15 residues long. V lost 5 bases and J lost 1; bases outside the gene matches: 7. Germline values: CDR1 MDHEN, CDR2 SYDVKM. CDR3 sequence reads: CASSQGGRKNTEAFF. CDR3 nucleotide sequence: TGTGCCAGCAGTCAGGGGGGCAGAAAGAACACTGAAGCTTTCTTT.

The chain links TRBV30 to TRBJ2-6; 9 bases are shared with TRBD1. CDR3 length equals 16 residues. J gave up 3 bases and V 5 bases, and 8 bases lay outside the gene matches. CDR1 and CDR2 (germline): GTSNPN, SVGIG (reference sequence). CDR3 sequence reads: CAWGRDRANGANVLTF. CDR3 nucleotides: TGTGCCTGGGGCCGGGACAGGGCAAATGGGGCCAACGTCCTGACTTTC.

The chain recombines TRBV15 with TRBJ2-3; D is ambiguous. In germline, CDR1 is LNHNV, CDR2 YYDKDF (reference sequence). The CDR3 is made up of 15 amino acids. V was cut by 8 bases and J by 2 bases, with 17 bases left in between. The CDR3 sequence is CATATGSSSTDTQYF. CDR3 in DNA: TGTGCCACCGCAACCGGGTCTTCATCCACAGATACGCAGTATTTT.

The chain combines TRBV6-1 with TRBJ1-1, with 8 positions matching TRBD1. Per germline, CDR1 MNHNS and CDR2 SASEGT. V gave up 4 bases and J gave up 4 bases; unmatched junction bases: 2. The CDR3 extends over 13 amino acids. This CDR3 is CASSVDRGTEAFF. Here the CDR3 DNA reads TGTGCCAGCAGTGTAGACAGGGGCACTGAAGCTTTCTTT.

This clone was counted a single time. The chain is built from TRBV5-4 and TRBJ2-1; 13 bases map to TRBD2. Unmatched junction bases numbered 8, after V lost 0 bases and J lost 8 bases. The V gene's germline CDR1 is SGHNT and CDR2 YYREEE (reference sequence). The CDR3 loop spans 17 amino acids. The CDR3 sequence: CASSLGLAGGHGDEQFF. CDR3 coding DNA: TGTGCCAGCAGCTTGGGACTAGCGGGGGGCCACGGGGATGAGCAGTTCTTC. Variable domain in full (rest from reference TRBV5-4 and TRBJ2-1): ETGVTQSPTHLIKTRGQQVTLRCSSQSGHNTVSWYQQALGQGPQFIFQYYREEENGRGNFPPRFSGLQFPNYSSELNVNALELDDSALYLCASSLGLAGGHGDEQFFGPGTRLTVL.

J is TRBJ1-6 and V is TRBV10-3, with a possible D match to TRBD1 (5 bases). The CDR3 covers 14 residues. Germline values: CDR1 ENHRY, CDR2 SYGVKD. V was cut by 6 bases and J by 10 bases, with 16 bases left in between. The CDR3 sequence: CAISGGGGVSPLHF. The CDR3 DNA is TGTGCCATCAGCGGGGGAGGAGGGGTCTCACCCCTCCACTTT.

The rearrangement joins TRBV5-1 to TRBJ2-2, with a weak D call TRBD2 (5 bases). The V end was cut by 3 bases, the J end by 4 bases, with 7 bases between. CDR1 and CDR2 (germline): SGHRS, YFSETQ. The CDR3 loop spans 13 amino acids. In DNA, the CDR3 is TGCGCCAGCAGCTCGGACTCCACCGGGGAGCTGTTTTTT. It encodes CASSSDSTGELFF.